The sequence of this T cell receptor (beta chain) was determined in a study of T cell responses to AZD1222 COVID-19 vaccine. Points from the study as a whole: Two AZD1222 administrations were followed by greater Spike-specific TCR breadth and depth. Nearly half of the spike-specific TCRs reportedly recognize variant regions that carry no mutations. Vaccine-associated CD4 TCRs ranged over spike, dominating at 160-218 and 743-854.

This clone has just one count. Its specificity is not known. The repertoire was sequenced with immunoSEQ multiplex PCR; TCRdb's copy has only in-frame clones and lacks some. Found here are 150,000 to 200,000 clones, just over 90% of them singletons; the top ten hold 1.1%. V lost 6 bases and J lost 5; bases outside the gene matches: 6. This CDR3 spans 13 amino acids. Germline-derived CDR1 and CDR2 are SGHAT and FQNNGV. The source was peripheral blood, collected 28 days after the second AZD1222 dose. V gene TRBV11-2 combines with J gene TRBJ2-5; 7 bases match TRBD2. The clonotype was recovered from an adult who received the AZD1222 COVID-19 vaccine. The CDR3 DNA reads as TGTGCCAGCAGTTCCTGGGGGGGGGAGACCCAGTACTTC. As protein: CASSSWGGETQYF.